Listed here is a single T cell receptor beta chain. CDR3 length: 13 residues. Germline loops: CDR1 LNHNV, CDR2 YYDKDF (reference sequence). Trimming stripped 3 bases from V and 2 bases from J, with 7 bases between. These data are taken from a study of OX40 agonist ivuxolimab in advanced cancers. Whole-study context: Partial responses, seen in three patients, involved one hepatocellular carcinoma and two cutaneous melanomas.

Sequencing used immunoSEQ multiplex PCR; TCRdb keeps in-frame clones, though not all of them. The data hold tens of thousands of clones, with around 80% observed a single time. Sample: CD4+ or CD8+ T cells sorted from blood, taken in a trial of the OX40 agonist ivuxolimab. The receptor was derived from an adult with an advanced solid tumor such as melanoma, head and neck, liver or kidney cancer. The chain is built from TRBV15 and TRBJ1-2; D is ambiguous. CDR3 loop: CATSSHRNYGYTF. The CDR3 DNA is TGTGCCACCAGCAGTCACAGAAACTATGGCTACACCTTC. The full variable domain, with the rest looked up from reference TRBV15 and TRBJ1-2, is DAMVIQNPRYQVTQFGKPVTLSCSQTLNHNVMYWYQQKSSQAPKLLFHYYDKDFNNEADTPDNFQSRRPNTSFCFLDIRSPGLGDTAMYLCATSSHRNYGYTFGSGTRLTVV.